A single sample is the source of the 15 T cell receptor beta chains below, sequenced in a study of T cells in Graves' hyperthyroidism and ophthalmopathy. Template material for amplifying TCR beta CDR3 regions consisted of RNA transcripts. Primed by the HTBI set, a first-round RT-PCR was run on the TCR CDR3. A single record per CDR3 protein comes from TCRdb applying MiXCR to the multiplex PCR reads. The data hold a few hundred thousand distinct CDR3 sequences, with more than 15% observed a single time. Sequencing was carried out using blood. The origin of the receptors is a woman aged 18-35 years with Graves' hyperthyroidism that later progressed to Graves' ophthalmopathy.

The chain employs TRBV5-4 and TRBJ2-1; perhaps TRBD1 as D (5 bases). CDR1 and CDR2 from the germline V gene are SGHNT and YYREEE (reference sequence). There are 16 residues in the CDR3. The V end lost 4 bases, the J end lost 9 bases, and 23 bases lay between the germline ends. The CDR3, as DNA: TGTGCCAGCAGCCACCCCGTAAGAAGAACAGGTGGTGAGCAGTTCTTC. Protein: CASSHPVRRTGGEQFF.

This clonotype occurred a few times. This sequence joins TRBV7-2 and TRBJ2-2; 10 bases agree with TRBD1. The germline V gene encodes CDR1 SGHTA and CDR2 FQGNSA. V lost 7 bases and J lost 6; bases outside the gene matches: 8. The CDR3 is 15 residues long. CDR3 DNA sequence: TGTGCCAGCATGGGGGACAGGGGTTATGCCGGGGAGCTGTTTTTT. It specifies CASMGDRGYAGELFF.

At least ten counts were recorded for this clonotype. This sequence joins TRBV5-1 and TRBJ2-1, with 10 nucleotides matching TRBD2. CDR1 and CDR2 from the germline V gene are SGHRS and YFSETQ. This CDR3 comprises 17 residues. After removal of 0 bases from V and 11 bases from J, the junction contained 14 bases not matched to a gene. The CDR3 is CASSLGLPASGSHKQFF. Here the CDR3 DNA reads TGCGCCAGCAGCTTGGGATTGCCGGCTAGCGGGAGTCATAAGCAGTTCTTC. The full variable domain, with the rest looked up from reference TRBV5-1 and TRBJ2-1, is KAGVTQTPRYLIKTRGQQVTLSCSPISGHRSVSWYQQTPGQGLQFLFEYFSETQRNKGNFPGRFSGRQFSNSRSEMNVSTLELGDSALYLCASSLGLPASGSHKQFFGPGTRLTVL.

At least ten counts were recorded for this clonotype. The V and J genes are TRBV29-1 and TRBJ2-7; D gene uncertain. The CDR3 consists of 14 residues. V was clipped by 0 bases and J by 2 bases, with 11 bases between them. CDR1 is SQVTM, CDR2 ANQGSEA, per germline. For the CDR3, the DNA is TGCAGCGTTGAAGATGATGCGGATACCTACGAGCAGTACTTC. Its protein is CSVEDDADTYEQYF.

Many counts were recorded for this clonotype. The rearrangement uses TRBV12-3 or TRBV12-4 and TRBJ2-7; D assignment may be TRBD1 or TRBD2 (5 bases each). Trimming left V 3 bases short and J 2 bases short, with 11 bases between. The length of the CDR3 is 14 residues. In DNA form, the CDR3 reads TGTGCCAGCAGTTTTAGTACGGGACCCTACGAGCAGTACTTC. Translation gives CASSFSTGPYEQYF.

In DNA, the CDR3 is TGTGCCAGCAGTGTTACGTATAGCAATCAGCCCCAGCATTTT. Residues: CASSVTYSNQPQHF. This chain connects TRBV27 to TRBJ1-5; no clear D. V was clipped by 5 bases and J by 0 bases, with 8 bases between them. This CDR3 comprises 14 residues. The germline V gene encodes CDR1 MNHEY and CDR2 SMNVEV (reference sequence).

This clonotype was detected ten times or more. V gene TRBV7-3 combines with J gene TRBJ2-1, with TRBD2 identical over 14 bases. The V gene's germline CDR1 is SGHTA and CDR2 FQGTGA. The junction had 5 bases not matched to a gene; V was cut back by 4 bases and J by 6 bases. The CDR3 is 16 amino acids. The CDR3 loop reads CASSSAGLAGANEQFF. The CDR3 DNA is TGTGCCAGCAGCTCAGCGGGACTAGCGGGAGCCAATGAGCAGTTCTTC.

The table lists this clonotype with many counts. The CDR3 nucleotides are TGTGCCAGCAGTTTAGGCTCCCCCAATGAGCAGTTCTTC. Amino acids: CASSLGSPNEQFF. The rearrangement joins TRBV28 to TRBJ2-1, with D unresolved. The CDR3 has 13 amino acids. Trimming removed 2 bases from V and 6 bases from J, with 8 bases in between. Germline CDR1 is MDHEN and CDR2 is SYDVKM. Drawing the rest from reference TRBV28 and TRBJ2-1, the complete variable domain is DVKVTQSSRYLVKRTGEKVFLECVQDMDHENMFWYRQDPGLGLRLIYFSYDVKMKEKGDIPEGYSVSREKKERFSLILESASTNQTSMYLCASSLGSPNEQFFGPGTRLTVL.

The chain has TRBV9 and TRBJ2-5; no definite D call. The CDR3 contains 14 residues. Germline V lookup: CDR1 SGDLS, CDR2 YYNGEE. The V end lost 5 bases, the J end lost 1 base, and 12 bases lay between the germline ends. This CDR3 reads CASSTDLTQETQYF. CDR3 nucleotide sequence: TGTGCCAGCAGTACAGACTTGACCCAAGAGACCCAGTACTTC.

This clonotype was recorded many times. V gene TRBV28 combines with J gene TRBJ2-7, with D perhaps matching TRBD2 (5 bases). There are 14 residues in the CDR3. V lost 3 bases to trimming and J lost 2 bases, with 11 bases between them. Germline V CDR1 and CDR2: MDHEN, SYDVKM. The CDR3 reads CASSFVGEAYEQYF. CDR3 DNA: TGTGCCAGCAGTTTCGTGGGAGAGGCCTACGAGCAGTACTTC.

This clonotype was counted a few times. The CDR3 region is CASSPKLLTVAGELFF. The CDR3 DNA is TGTGCCAGCAGCCCCAAGCTGTTAACCGTCGCCGGGGAGCTGTTTTTT. The V and J genes are TRBV9 and TRBJ2-2, with unresolved D. CDR3 length equals 16 residues. Per the germline V gene, CDR1 is SGDLS and CDR2 is YYNGEE. V dropped 4 bases and J dropped 6 bases, with 19 bases sitting between them.

The V call is TRBV20-1, the J call TRBJ2-1, with TRBD2 matching over 12 bases. The CDR3 runs to 16 residues. The germline CDR1 and CDR2 sequences are DFQATT and SNEGSKA (reference sequence). With 1 base clipped from V and 6 bases from J, the junction kept 7 bases outside the gene matches. The CDR3 protein is CSARGSSGRALNEQFF. The CDR3 coding sequence is TGCAGTGCTAGAGGGTCTAGCGGGAGGGCCCTCAATGAGCAGTTCTTC.

In its sample, this clonotype was seen a few times. The chain couples TRBV9 to TRBJ2-5, with D perhaps matching TRBD1 (6 bases). The CDR3 runs 14 residues. In germline, CDR1 is SGDLS, CDR2 YYNGEE. Trimming stripped 4 bases from V and 5 bases from J, with 15 bases between. CDR3 in amino acids: CASSPSGVRETQYF. In nucleotides, the CDR3 is TGTGCCAGCAGCCCATCAGGGGTTCGGGAGACCCAGTACTTC.

This clonotype was found a few times. The chain is built from TRBV11-2 and TRBJ2-7, with D perhaps assigned TRBD1 or TRBD2 (6 bases each). V was trimmed by 5 bases and J by 5 bases, leaving 19 bases between them. This CDR3 is built from 15 residues. Looked up from germline, CDR1 is SGHAT and CDR2 is FQNNGV. In DNA, the CDR3 is TGTGCCAGCAGCCCAATAGGACAGCCGGGAGACGAGCAGTACTTC. It codes for CASSPIGQPGDEQYF.

The gene calls are TRBV5-1 and TRBJ2-3; 8 bases align to TRBD2. The CDR3 has 14 amino acids. The ends lost 0 bases at V and 4 bases at J; junction bases unmatched: 1. CDR1 is SGHRS, CDR2 YFSETQ, per germline. CDR3 sequence (DNA): TGCGCCAGCAGCTTGGAGCGGGGGCCAGATACGCAGTATTTT. Encoded protein: CASSLERGPDTQYF.